The 7 T cell receptor beta chains below were found in one sample sequenced in a study of tumor and adjacent non-tumor tissue in lung cancer. The library came from three nested PCR rounds adapted from ARM-PCR protocols. TCRdb re-derived calls from the multiplex PCR reads in MiXCR, one entry per CDR3 protein. The profile shows about 80,000 distinct CDR3 sequences, 75% to 90% of them singletons. This sample's RNA came from whole unsorted tissue. Sequences were obtained from lung tumor tissue. These receptors were collected from a woman in her forties or fifties with non-small cell lung cancer.

About this clonotype: At one boundary the junction diverges from the germline segment, which might be a read error. The chain joins TRBV29-1 to TRBJ2-3; TRBD1 is a possible D gene (6 bases). The CDR3 length is 13 residues. Germline assignment: CDR1 SQVTM and CDR2 ANQGSEA. CDR3 in amino acids: CSVEGQIGDMQYF. The CDR3 DNA reads as TGTAGTGTTGAAGGACAGATAGGAGATATGCAGTATTTT.

Remarks on this clonotype: Compared with germline, one end of the junction differs, possibly owing to a read error. The chain uses TRBV6-1 and TRBJ2-7; TRBD2 agrees at 7 bases. Germline CDR1 and CDR2: MNHNS and SASEGT. This CDR3 comprises 14 residues. The CDR3 sequence: CASSGRLAVYEQYF. In DNA, the CDR3 is TGTGCCAGCAGTGGGAGACTAGCCGTCTACGAGCAGTATTTC.

On this clonotype itself: The junction and the germline gene differ at one end; a read error may be behind it. The DNA of the CDR3 is TGTGCCGGCAGCTTAACACGAACTAACTATGGCTACATCTTC. It encodes CAGSLTRTNYGYIF. J is TRBJ1-2 and V is TRBV11-2; no firm D call. Germline V gives CDR1 SGHAT, CDR2 FQNNGV. CDR3 length: 14 amino acids.

This clonotype was picked up one time. An end of the junction differs from the germline gene, which may be a read error. The V gene is TRBV4-3, the J gene TRBJ1-4, with no clear D. Germline assignment: CDR1 LGHNA and CDR2 YSLEER. The CDR3 is made up of 14 amino acids. DNA for the CDR3: TGCGCCAGCAGCAAAGATCGGAGGGAGGAAAAACTGTTTTTT. Protein: CASSKDRREEKLFF.

This clonotype appeared once. The junction departs from the called germline gene at one end, perhaps through a read error. The genes are TRBV11-2 and TRBJ2-2; TRBD1 matches 7 bases. The CDR3 sequence is 14 residues long. The V gene's germline CDR1 is SGHAT and CDR2 FQNNGV. CDR3 coding DNA: TGTACCAGCACCAAAAACTGGGACAGCGGGGAGCTGTTTTTT. Protein sequence: CTSTKNWDSGELFF.

This clonotype has a handful of counts. At one of its ends the junction is not consistent with the germline gene, which may arise from a read error. This sequence joins TRBV4-3 and TRBJ2-2; D gene unclear. Per the germline V gene, CDR1 is LGHNA and CDR2 is YSLEER. There are 16 residues in the CDR3. The chain's CDR3 is CDSSQERSVGTGELFF. The CDR3 coding sequence is TGCGACAGCAGCCAAGAACGAAGTGTAGGCACCGGAGAGCTGTTTTTT.

This clonotype was picked up one time. At one of its ends the junction is not consistent with the germline gene, which may arise from a read error. The chain carries TRBV10-3 and TRBJ2-1; 12 nucleotides line up with TRBD2. There are 14 residues in the CDR3. Germline CDR1 and CDR2: ENHRY and SYGVKD. CDR3 sequence: CTIRTSGTANEQLF. CDR3 DNA sequence: TGTACCATCCGGACTAGCGGGACAGCAAATGAGCAGCTCTTC.